This TCR beta chain was identified in a study of blood T cell repertoires in COVID-19 (dated by TCRdb to about 2020). About the full investigation: Samples from collaborators originated in the United States, Italy and Spain and spanned both the acute and convalescent phases of COVID-19. The material from the prospective study consisted of cDNA or gDNA derived from T cells, B-cell-depleted T cells, or PBMCs. Subjects who had been exposed to COVID-19, were actively infected with it, or had recovered from it provided the deeply sampled blood TCRbeta repertoires that made up the dataset. The repertoires were released in a freely available public database meant as a resource for research on the immune response to SARS-CoV-2. The samples were drawn from the first 160 participants of the ongoing ImmuneRACE study and from some 1,300 subjects provided by 6 global collaborators. Sample metadata almost always included a de-identified subject ID, COVID-19 status, age in years and sex. Where HLA class I and class II types were available, the types were taken from metadata supplied by the sample provider, not from assay-based typing.

The CDR3, cysteine through phenylalanine, is 13 amino acids long. The retained sequence is limited to the CDR3, 39 bases, with the frame set at the first base. Via the germline V gene, CDR1 is SGHRS and CDR2 YFSETQ. The V end loses 2 bases and the J end loses 5 bases, and a stretch of 10 bases separates them. What the research found in general, with its limitations: The amount of clinical and demographic metadata varied by source and participant and was provided uncurated.

This clone was seen more than once but under ten times. Its antigen has not been determined. No much larger clone is present one base from it, and per-base qualities are unavailable. Whole blood was collected in K2EDTA tubes by collaborating institutions according to the institutions' own protocols. For TCRbeta analysis, collaborator samples were shipped as frozen whole blood, as isolated PBMCs, or as DNA extracted from either sample type. TCRbeta CDR3 regions were amplified from genomic DNA using the immunoSEQ Assay, a bias-controlled multiplex PCR. Regarding the original processing steps: The number of nucleated cells in each sample was estimated by amplification of reference gene primers within the assay. Sequence reads were collapsed and filtered to measure the absolute abundance of every unique TCRbeta CDR3 rearrangement. For each sample, productive Simpson clonality was calculated as the square root of Simpson's diversity index across productive rearrangements. Held by TCRdb, this immuneACCESS table contains in-frame sequences only and omits some clones. Under half of the omission traces to an unresolved V gene where checked; the cause of the rest is unknown. From that table come the V and J calls and clone size; the DNA was used to work out D and trimming. The sample table contains fewer than 65,000 clones; only one count was recorded for over 80% of them. Of the sample, about 7.3% is held by the ten largest clones.

What was sequenced was peripheral blood. The sequence joins TRBV5-1 to TRBJ1-1; tentative D gene TRBD1, with 5 bases matching. This TCR derives from a woman aged 60-75 years with active or convalescent COVID-19. This receptor carries the CDR3 CASSFREDTEAFF. The nucleotide sequence reads TGCGCCAGCAGCTTCAGGGAAGATACTGAAGCTTTCTTT. The full variable domain, with segments outside the CDR3 supplied by the reference TRBV5-1 and TRBJ1-1 proteins, appears as KAGVTQTPRYLIKTRGQQVTLSCSPISGHRSVSWYQQTPGQGLQFLFEYFSETQRNKGNFPGRFSGRQFSNSRSEMNVSTLELGDSALYLCASSFREDTEAFFGQGTRLTVV.